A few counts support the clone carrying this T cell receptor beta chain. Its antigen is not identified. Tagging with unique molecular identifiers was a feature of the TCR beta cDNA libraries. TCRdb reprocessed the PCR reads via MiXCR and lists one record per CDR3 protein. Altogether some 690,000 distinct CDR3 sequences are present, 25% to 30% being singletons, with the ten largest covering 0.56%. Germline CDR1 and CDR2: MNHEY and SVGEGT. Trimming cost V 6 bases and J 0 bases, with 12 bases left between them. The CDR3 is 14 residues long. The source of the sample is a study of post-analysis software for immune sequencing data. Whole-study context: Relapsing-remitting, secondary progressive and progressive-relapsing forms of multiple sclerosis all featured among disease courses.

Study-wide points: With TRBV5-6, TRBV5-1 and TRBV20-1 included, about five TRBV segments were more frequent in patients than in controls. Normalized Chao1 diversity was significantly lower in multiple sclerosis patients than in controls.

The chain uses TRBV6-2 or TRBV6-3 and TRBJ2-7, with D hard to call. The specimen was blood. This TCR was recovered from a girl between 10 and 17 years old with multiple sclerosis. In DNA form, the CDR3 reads TGTGCCAGCAGCCGGGTCTTCGGCTCCTACGAGCAGTACTTC. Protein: CASSRVFGSYEQYF.